This T cell receptor (beta chain) was retrieved from a study of T cells in Graves' hyperthyroidism and ophthalmopathy. In this sample, this clonotype turned up many times. RNA transcripts were the template for amplifying TCR beta CDR3 regions. Primed by the HTBI set, a first-round RT-PCR was run on the TCR CDR3. Each CDR3 protein gets one entry after TCRdb re-called the multiplex PCR reads with MiXCR. The sample includes roughly 500,000 distinct CDR3 sequences, approximately 15% of them seen just once. This sample holds PBMCs from 8 to 10 ml fresh peripheral blood. The material sequenced was blood. The sequence derives from a woman in her 30s with Graves' hyperthyroidism that later progressed to Graves' ophthalmopathy.

The chain's CDR3 is CASSLGAGGSTDTQYF. CDR3 DNA sequence: TGTGCCAGCAGCTTAGGTGCAGGGGGGAGCACAGATACGCAGTATTTT. This rearrangement joins TRBV11-2 to TRBJ2-3, with a weak D call TRBD1 (7 bases). V was pared by 1 base and J by 0 bases, with 11 bases between. CDR1 is SGHAT and CDR2 is FQNNGV in the germline V gene. The CDR3 runs to 16 residues.